This T cell receptor beta chain was recorded in a study of T cell responses to AZD1222 COVID-19 vaccine. Overall study results and limits: Only 5 to 7 AZD1222 recipients were seropositive at baseline. At 160-218 and 743-854, vaccine-associated CD4 TCRs were dominant, and they spanned spike. Clonal diversity may have been underestimated, and the donors were mostly white British, with more females than males. Once two AZD1222 doses were given, Spike-specific TCR breadth and depth went up.

Repertoires were generated with immunoSEQ multiplex PCR, while TCRdb's copy carries only in-frame clones and drops some. This table has about 55,000 clones, nearly 90% appearing once. This CDR3 has 15 amino acids. V was cut by 3 bases and J by 4 bases, with 12 bases left in between. Germline CDR1 and CDR2: MGHRA and YSYEKL. As for this clone: Its antigen is still unknown.

The V call is TRBV4-1, the J call TRBJ1-4; the D is unclear. Specimen: peripheral blood, collected on day 0 of AZD1222 vaccination. This sequence originates from an adult in good health. This CDR3 is CASSQDGRVNEKLFF. The DNA for the CDR3 is TGCGCCAGCAGCCAGGATGGACGGGTTAATGAAAAACTGTTTTTT.